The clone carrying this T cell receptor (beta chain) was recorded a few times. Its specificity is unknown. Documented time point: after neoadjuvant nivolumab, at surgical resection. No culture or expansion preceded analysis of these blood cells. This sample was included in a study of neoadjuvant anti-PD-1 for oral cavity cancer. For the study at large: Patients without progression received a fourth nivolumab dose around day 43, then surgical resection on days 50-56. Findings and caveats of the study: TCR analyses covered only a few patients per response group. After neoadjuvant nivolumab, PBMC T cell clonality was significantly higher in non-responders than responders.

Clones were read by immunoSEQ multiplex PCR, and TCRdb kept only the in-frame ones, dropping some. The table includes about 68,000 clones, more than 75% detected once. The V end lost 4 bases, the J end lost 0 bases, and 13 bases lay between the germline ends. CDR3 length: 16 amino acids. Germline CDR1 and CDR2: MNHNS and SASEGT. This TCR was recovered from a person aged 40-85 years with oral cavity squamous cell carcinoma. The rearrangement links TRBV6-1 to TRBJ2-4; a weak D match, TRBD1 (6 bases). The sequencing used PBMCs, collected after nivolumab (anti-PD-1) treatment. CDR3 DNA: TGTGCCAGCAGTGTCGGACAGAGCTTAGCCAAAAACATTCAGTACTTC. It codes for CASSVGQSLAKNIQYF.